The entry below gives a single T cell receptor beta chain sequence along with its context. Its antigen remains unidentified. These data belong to a study of shared clonotypes between healthy human individuals. Overall study context: CD8 memory received one plate per donor, CD8 naive two, CD4 memory three and CD4 naive three. Findings and limits, study-wide: It was the few donors that limited the genetic and exposure-history diversity represented. Generally, estimated richness proved larger in naive subsets than it did in memory subsets.

The table came from immunoSEQ multiplex PCR; TCRdb's copy has only in-frame clones and leaves some out. The sample records about 2 million clones, 95% being singletons. Trimming left V 4 bases short and J 1 base short, with 13 bases between. This CDR3 has 14 amino acids. Germline V gene sequence: CDR1 SQVTM, CDR2 ANQGSEA. Each sample came from a Caucasian adult donor living in Nashville, Tennessee. Sequenced: naive CD4+ T cells sorted from blood. The subset is: CD45RA+ positively selected. The chain uses TRBV29-1 and TRBJ1-1; D perhaps matches TRBD1 (5 bases). This clonotype was sampled from a man between 18 and 29 years old in good health. CDR3 amino acids: CSVAWDGKNTEAFF. The CDR3 DNA follows: TGCAGCGTTGCGTGGGACGGCAAGAACACTGAAGCTTTCTTT.